This TCR gamma chain was sequenced during a study of Vδ1+ human thymocytes (dated by TCRdb to between 2017 and 2018). For context, the study as a whole: As a data resource, the study described the mRNA-level TRG and TRD CDR3 repertoires found in highly purified Vdelta1+ thymocytes taken from young children. Earlier work had validated the multiplex-based CDR3 amplicon strategy against 5'RACE-based methods for generating CDR3 amplicons. What the authors observed across the whole study: Many TRG clonotypes were found to be shared between donors (up to about 7x10^3), whereas TRD repertoires were found to be essentially private (max 116 shared). Because no clustering by age or sex was observed, donors were not stratified by these variables in the analyses. The use of highly purified populations and single-cell validation was advised by the authors, since misinterpretation of bulk repertoire data could be caused by unexpected Vdelta2 sequences. Even though sort purity was high, roughly 20% of thymic TRD sequences were Vdelta2 (and few were Vdelta3), which was not the case for the peripheral blood Vdelta1+ controls. Thymic TRG and TRD repertoires appeared highly polyclonal with Gaussian CDR3 length distributions, unlike oligoclonal peripheral blood repertoires.

The CDR3 numbers 14 residues from cysteine through phenylalanine. Of the read, only the CDR3 DNA is kept; its 42 bases are in frame from base 1. Per the germline V gene (reference sequence), GITISATS is the CDR1 and ISYDGTV is the CDR2. Relative to germline, V is missing 0 bases and J is missing 3 bases, with 5 bases of the junction outside any gene match. A word on this clone: The target of this receptor is not known. Base qualities are not provided; no much larger clone lies one nucleotide away. This same CDR3 is encoded by further DNA sequences in the sample.

Thymic samples were depleted of alphabeta T cells, then CD3+ TCRVdelta1+ TCRVdelta2- thymocytes were FACS-sorted. The purity of the sorted Vdelta1+ thymocytes was between roughly 96% and 99.6%. Thymic specimens were obtained from 7 or 8 paediatric patients, aged from roughly 5 days to 16 months, who were undergoing corrective cardiac surgery. Thymic tissue was dispersed, and mononuclear cells were isolated on a Histopaque-1077 density gradient. For staining, the antibodies used were anti-TCRVdelta1 clone TS8.2, anti-TCRVdelta2 clone B6, anti-CD3 clone HIT3a and anti-TCRalphabeta clone IP26. RNA was extracted with the RNeasy mini kit and reverse transcribed using Superscript III. To generate the CDR3 amplicons, a multiplex PCR was run using pooled V-gene forward primers together with a constant-region reverse primer that carried Illumina adaptor overhangs. After gel purification, the amplicons were indexed with Nextera index primers over about 8 extra PCR cycles and then purified using AMPure XP beads. Sequencing of the libraries was done on an Illumina MiSeq using paired-end 250 bp reads, dual indexing and a roughly 21% PhiX spike-in. In the authors' own workflow: Read quality was checked with FastQC, and TRG read pairs were merged using ea-utils fastq-join. IMGT/HighV-QUEST was used to annotate the sequences, only productive sequences with an unambiguous V-gene assignment were kept, and clonotypes were defined as sequences sharing an identical CDR3 sequence. VDJtools 1.1.1, tcR 2.2.3, Treemap and vegan Shannon diversity in R 3.4.4 were used for downstream analysis. Via CATT, TCRdb reprocessed the public reads, and rows with identical DNA were then joined. The V and J calls follow TCRdb's processing rather than the paper's. This sample comprises under 25,000 gamma-chain clones, roughly an eighth of them detected only once. Together, the top ten hold 1.9% of the sample.

This receptor was identified in a child younger than two who had congenital heart surgery. The sample was Vdelta1+ gamma-delta thymocytes from the thymus. The meaning of the sample's cell subset or site label: FACS-sorted CD3+ TCRalphabeta- TCRVdelta1+ TCRVdelta2- thymocytes. This chain is built from TRGV9 and TRGJ1 or TRGJ2. The base sequence is TGTGCCTTGTGGGAGGTGCCGATTTATTATAAGAAACTCTTT. Its amino acids are CALWEVPIYYKKLF.